This T cell receptor beta chain was profiled in a study of blood T cell repertoires in COVID-19. Looking at the study overall: In each case, the material was cDNA or gDNA derived from T cells, B-cell-depleted T cells, or PBMCs.

The CDR3 has 16 residues. The V and J ends lost 0 bases and 0 bases, in that order; junction bases with no gene match: 4. CDR1 KGHSH and CDR2 LQKENI come from the germline V gene. Per the original data handling: Reference gene primer amplification gave estimated nucleated cell counts. The protocol was immunoSEQ multiplex PCR, while the TCRdb copy is restricted to in-frame clones and leaves out a portion. V, J and clone size are taken as reported in that table, and D and trimming were inferred from the DNA itself. The profile covers 62,000 or so clones, with about 88% appearing a single time and about 4.7% taken by the ten largest.

The chain is built from TRBV18 and TRBJ1-1, with 7 bases that match TRBD1. The TCR sequence derives from a human donor in a cohort sampled during active COVID-19. The specimen sequenced was peripheral blood. This CDR3 reads CASSPPGGQVNTEAFF. DNA for the CDR3: TGTGCCAGCTCACCACCGGGAGGACAGGTGAACACTGAAGCTTTCTTT.